One TCR beta chain is described in this entry. Antigen: not known. Trimming took off 4 bases at V and 2 bases at J, with 13 bases between the two ends. Germline V gives CDR1 SGHRS, CDR2 YFSETQ. The length of the CDR3 is 15 residues. These data are taken from a study of cytomegalovirus exposure and HLA in healthy donors. It was with 60 Vbeta and 13 Jbeta primers that the PCR ran. Authors' data handling: Tens of millions of unique TCR beta chains, roughly 10 million shared, were counted in a later analysis. Data came from immunoSEQ multiplex PCR; TCRdb stores just in-frame clones and leaves some out. The DNA was the basis for D and trimming; V, J and clone size are from that table. The table shows 200,000 to 250,000 clones, with around four fifths occurring only once. Study results and caveats: Later analysis demonstrated an association between a missense DCLRE1C variant and TCR beta V- and J-gene trimming.

The sample was PBMCs. The sequence was obtained from a boy between 5 and 17 years old in good health and CMV-seronegative. The chain uses TRBV5-1 and TRBJ2-1; perhaps TRBD2 as D (6 bases). As DNA, the CDR3 is TGCGCCAGCAGCAGATCTAGCGAGACCTACAATGAGCAGTTCTTC. Translating it yields CASSRSSETYNEQFF.